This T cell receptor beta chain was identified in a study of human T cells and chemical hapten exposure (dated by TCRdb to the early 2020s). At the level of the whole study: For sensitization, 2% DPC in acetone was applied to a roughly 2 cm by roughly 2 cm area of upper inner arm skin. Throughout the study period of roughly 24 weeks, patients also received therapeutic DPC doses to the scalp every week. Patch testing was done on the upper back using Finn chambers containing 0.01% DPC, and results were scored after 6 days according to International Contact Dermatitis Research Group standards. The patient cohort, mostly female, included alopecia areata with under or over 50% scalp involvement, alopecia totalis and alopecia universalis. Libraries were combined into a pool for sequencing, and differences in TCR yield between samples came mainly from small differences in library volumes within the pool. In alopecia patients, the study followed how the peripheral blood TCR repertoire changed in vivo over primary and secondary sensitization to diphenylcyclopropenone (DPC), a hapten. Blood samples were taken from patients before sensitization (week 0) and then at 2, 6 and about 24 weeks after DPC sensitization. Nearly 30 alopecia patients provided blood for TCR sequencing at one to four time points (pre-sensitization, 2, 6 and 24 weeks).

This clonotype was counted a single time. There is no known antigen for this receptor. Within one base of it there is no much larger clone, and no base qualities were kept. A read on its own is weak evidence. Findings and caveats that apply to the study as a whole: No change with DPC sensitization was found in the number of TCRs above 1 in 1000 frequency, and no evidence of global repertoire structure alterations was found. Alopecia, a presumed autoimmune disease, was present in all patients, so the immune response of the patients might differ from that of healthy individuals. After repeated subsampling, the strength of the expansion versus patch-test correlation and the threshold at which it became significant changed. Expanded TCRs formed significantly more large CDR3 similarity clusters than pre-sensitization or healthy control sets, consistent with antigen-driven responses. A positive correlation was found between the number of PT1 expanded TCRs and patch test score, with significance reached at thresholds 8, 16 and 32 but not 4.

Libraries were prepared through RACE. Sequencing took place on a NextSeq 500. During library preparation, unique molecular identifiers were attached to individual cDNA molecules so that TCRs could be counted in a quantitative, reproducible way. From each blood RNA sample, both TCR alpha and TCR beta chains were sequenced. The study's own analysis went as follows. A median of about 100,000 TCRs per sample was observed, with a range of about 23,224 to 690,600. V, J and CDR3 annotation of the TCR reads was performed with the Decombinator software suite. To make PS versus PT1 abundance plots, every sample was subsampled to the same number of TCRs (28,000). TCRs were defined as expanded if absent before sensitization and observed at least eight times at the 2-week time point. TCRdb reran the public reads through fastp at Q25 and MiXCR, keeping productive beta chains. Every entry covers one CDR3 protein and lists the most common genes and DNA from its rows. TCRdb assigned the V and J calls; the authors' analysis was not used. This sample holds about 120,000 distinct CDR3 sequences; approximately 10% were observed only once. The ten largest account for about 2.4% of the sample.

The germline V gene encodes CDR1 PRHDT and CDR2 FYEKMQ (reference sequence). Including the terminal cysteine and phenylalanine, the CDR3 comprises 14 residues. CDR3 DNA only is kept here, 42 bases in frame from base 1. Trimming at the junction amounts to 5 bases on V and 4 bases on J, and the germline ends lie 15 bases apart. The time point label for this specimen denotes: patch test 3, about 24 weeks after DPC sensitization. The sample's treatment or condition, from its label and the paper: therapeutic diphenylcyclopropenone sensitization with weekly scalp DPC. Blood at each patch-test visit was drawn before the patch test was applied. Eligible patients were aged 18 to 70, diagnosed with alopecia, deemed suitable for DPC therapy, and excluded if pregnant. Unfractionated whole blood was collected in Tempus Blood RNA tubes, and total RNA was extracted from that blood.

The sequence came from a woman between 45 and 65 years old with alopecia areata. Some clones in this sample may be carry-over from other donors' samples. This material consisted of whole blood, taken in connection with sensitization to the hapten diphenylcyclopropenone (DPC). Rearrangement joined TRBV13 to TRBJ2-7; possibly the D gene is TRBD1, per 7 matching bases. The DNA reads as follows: TGTGCCAGCAGCCCGGGGGACAGTAGGTACGAGCAGTACTTC. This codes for CASSPGDSRYEQYF.